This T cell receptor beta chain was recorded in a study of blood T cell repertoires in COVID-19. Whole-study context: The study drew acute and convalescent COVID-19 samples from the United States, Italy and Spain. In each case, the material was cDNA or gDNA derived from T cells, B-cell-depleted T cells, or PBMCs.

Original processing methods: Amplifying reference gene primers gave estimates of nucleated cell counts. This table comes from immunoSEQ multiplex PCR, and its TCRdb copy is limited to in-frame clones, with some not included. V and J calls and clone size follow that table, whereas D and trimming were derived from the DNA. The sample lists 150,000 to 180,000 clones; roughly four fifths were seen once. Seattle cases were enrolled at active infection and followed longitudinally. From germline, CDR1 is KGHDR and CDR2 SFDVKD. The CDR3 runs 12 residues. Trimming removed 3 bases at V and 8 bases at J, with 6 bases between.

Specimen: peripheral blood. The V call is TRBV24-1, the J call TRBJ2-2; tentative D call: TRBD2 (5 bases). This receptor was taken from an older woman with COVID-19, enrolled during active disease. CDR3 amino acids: CATSDKRGELFF. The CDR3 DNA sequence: TGTGCCACCAGTGATAAGCGGGGGGAGCTGTTTTTT.